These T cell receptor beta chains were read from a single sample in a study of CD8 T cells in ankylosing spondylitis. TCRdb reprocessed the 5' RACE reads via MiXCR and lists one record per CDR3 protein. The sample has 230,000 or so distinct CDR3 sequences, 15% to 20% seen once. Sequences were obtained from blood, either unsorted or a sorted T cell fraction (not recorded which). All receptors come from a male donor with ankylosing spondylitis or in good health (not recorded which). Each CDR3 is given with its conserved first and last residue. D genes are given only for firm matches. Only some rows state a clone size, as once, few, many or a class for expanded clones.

CAISGEGLAAIEQYF	TGTGCCATCAGTGGAGAGGGACTAGCGGCGATCGAGCAGTACTTC	NA	TRBD2	TRBV10-3	TRBJ2-7
CASSQDLTYEQYF	TGCGCCAGCAGCCAGGACCTAACCTACGAGCAGTACTTC	few	NA	TRBV5-1	TRBJ2-7
CASGPVAGAHQETQYF	TGTGCCAGCGGTCCCGTGGCGGGAGCCCACCAAGAGACCCAGTACTTC	NA	TRBD2	TRBV7-9	TRBJ2-5
CASSSELDLAGLSGELFF	TGTGCCAGCAGTTCTGAATTGGACCTGGCGGGCCTCTCCGGGGAGCTGTTTTTT	NA	NA	TRBV27	TRBJ2-2
CASSLLGDQYEQYF	TGTGCCAGCAGCTTATTGGGAGATCAGTACGAGCAGTACTTC	many	NA	TRBV7-2	TRBJ2-7
CASSPRQGEAEQYF	TGTGCTAGCAGCCCTCGACAGGGGGAGGCCGAGCAGTACTTC	NA	TRBD1	TRBV7-7	TRBJ2-7
CASSLGAGGAGQPQHF	TGCGCCAGCAGCTTGGGCGCAGGGGGCGCGGGTCAGCCCCAGCATTTT	few	TRBD1	TRBV5-1	TRBJ1-5
CASRWEGLEDTQYF	TGCGCCAGCAGGTGGGAGGGGCTCGAAGATACGCAGTATTTT	many	TRBD2	TRBV4-1	TRBJ2-3
CASSLSAGSNSEAFF	TGTGCCAGCAGTTTATCGGCGGGTTCGAACTCTGAAGCTTTCTTT	few	NA	TRBV27	TRBJ1-1
CAIGVDAPYNEQFF	TGTGCCATTGGGGTCGACGCACCTTACAATGAGCAGTTCTTC	NA	NA	TRBV10-3	TRBJ2-1
CASSPLSGRRYNEQFF	TGTGCCAGCAGTCCCCTCAGCGGGAGGAGGTACAATGAGCAGTTCTTC	NA	TRBD2	TRBV6-2/TRBV6-3	TRBJ2-1
CASSQVGISLSYNEQFF	TGTGCCAGCAGCCAAGTCGGGATAAGCTTGTCCTACAATGAGCAGTTCTTC	many	NA	TRBV3-1	TRBJ2-1
CASSLSRAGLHLDEQFF	TGTGCCAGCAGCTTGAGTAGAGCGGGACTTCATTTAGATGAGCAGTTCTTC	many	TRBD2	TRBV5-5	TRBJ2-1
CSARDRDGAYEQYF	TGCAGTGCTAGAGACAGGGATGGAGCTTACGAGCAGTACTTC	few	NA	TRBV20-1	TRBJ2-7
CSVEDGLSGEQYF	TGCAGCGTTGAAGACGGACTCTCAGGGGAGCAGTACTTC	many	NA	TRBV29-1	TRBJ2-7
CSGVGSGNTIYF	TGCAGTGGGGTGGGCTCTGGAAACACCATATATTTT	NA	NA	TRBV20-1	TRBJ1-3
CASSQDLHTGTGGEETQYF	TGTGCCAGCAGCCAAGATCTTCATACCGGGACAGGGGGCGAAGAGACCCAGTACTTC	few	TRBD1	TRBV4-2	TRBJ2-5
CSARDMSDTGELFF	TGCAGTGCTAGAGATATGAGTGACACCGGGGAGCTGTTTTTT	NA	NA	TRBV20-1	TRBJ2-2
CASSWGTSGRAHEQYF	TGTGCCAGCAGCTGGGGAACTAGCGGGAGGGCCCACGAGCAGTACTTC	many	TRBD2	TRBV5-6	TRBJ2-7
CASSRDGSYEQYF	TGTGCCAGCAGCCGGGACGGCTCCTACGAGCAGTACTTC	NA	NA	TRBV9	TRBJ2-7
CASSEGEDYGYTF	TGTGCCAGCAGCGAGGGTGAGGACTATGGCTACACCTTC	few	NA	TRBV9	TRBJ1-2
CATSDLRTGEQFF	TGTGCCACCAGTGACCTTAGAACGGGTGAGCAGTTCTTC	few	NA	TRBV24-1	TRBJ2-1
CASSPRAHYGYTF	TGTGCCAGCAGCCCCAGGGCTCACTATGGCTACACCTTC	many	NA	TRBV6-1	TRBJ1-2
CASSFSGVDNEQFF	TGTGCCAGCAGTTTTTCGGGTGTGGACAATGAGCAGTTCTTC	NA	NA	TRBV27	TRBJ2-1
CASYGSSYEQYF	TGTGCCAGCTATGGTAGCAGCTACGAGCAGTACTTC	once	NA	TRBV6-6	TRBJ2-7
CASGPHAGGLDTQYF	TGTGCCAGCGGGCCCCATGCGGGAGGCCTAGATACGCAGTATTTT	few	TRBD2	TRBV7-3	TRBJ2-3
CASSIQGDTEAFF	TGTGCCAGCAGTATACAGGGAGACACTGAAGCTTTCTTT	NA	NA	TRBV6-5	TRBJ1-1
CASSQRPWELAYNEQFF	TGTGCCAGCAGCCAACGGCCCTGGGAGTTGGCCTACAATGAGCAGTTCTTC	NA	NA	TRBV3-1	TRBJ2-1
CSVVGQGSSYEQYF	TGCAGCGTGGTCGGACAGGGGAGCTCCTACGAGCAGTACTTC	few	TRBD1	TRBV29-1	TRBJ2-7
CASSPGPGVDEQYF	TGCGCCAGCAGCCCGGGTCCGGGTGTGGACGAGCAGTACTTC	few	NA	TRBV4-1	TRBJ2-7
CASSPLGNSYEQYF	TGTGCCAGCAGTCCATTGGGCAATTCCTACGAGCAGTACTTC	few	NA	TRBV7-9	TRBJ2-7
CASSQNRDDYGYTF	TGCGCCAGCAGCCAGAACAGGGACGACTATGGCTACACCTTC	few	NA	TRBV4-1	TRBJ1-2
CASSLDLTEARAGELFF	TGTGCCAGCAGCTTGGATCTGACCGAGGCGAGGGCCGGGGAGCTGTTTTTT	few	NA	TRBV5-6	TRBJ2-2
CASSPNPGTNTGELFF	TGTGCCAGCAGCCCCAATCCAGGGACTAACACCGGGGAGCTGTTTTTT	many	NA	TRBV4-2	TRBJ2-2
CSATPLWAYNEQFF	TGCAGTGCTACCCCACTCTGGGCTTACAATGAGCAGTTCTTC	few	NA	TRBV20-1	TRBJ2-1
CASSLMTGDQVDEQYF	TGTGCCAGCAGCCTGATGACAGGGGATCAAGTGGACGAGCAGTACTTC	few	TRBD1	TRBV5-6	TRBJ2-7
CASTLFSEPTDTQYF	TGTGCCAGCACCCTGTTTAGCGAGCCCACAGATACGCAGTATTTT	NA	NA	TRBV7-9	TRBJ2-3
CASSLAPRGETDTQYF	TGTGCCAGCAGCTTGGCGCCCAGGGGGGAAACGGATACGCAGTATTTT	once	NA	TRBV5-6	TRBJ2-3
CASSTWALSEKLFF	TGTGCCAGTAGTACCTGGGCGCTTTCGGAAAAACTGTTTTTT	NA	NA	TRBV19	TRBJ1-4
CASSLQGPSSYNEQFF	TGTGCCAGCAGCTTACAGGGGCCAAGCTCCTACAATGAGCAGTTCTTC	NA	NA	TRBV7-3	TRBJ2-1
CSARDLVAAGELFF	TGCAGTGCTAGAGATCTGGTGGCGGCCGGGGAGCTGTTTTTT	once	NA	TRBV20-1	TRBJ2-2
CASSQTSKSSYEQYF	TGTGCCAGCAGCCAGACTAGCAAGAGCTCCTACGAGCAGTACTTC	NA	TRBD2	TRBV4-2	TRBJ2-7